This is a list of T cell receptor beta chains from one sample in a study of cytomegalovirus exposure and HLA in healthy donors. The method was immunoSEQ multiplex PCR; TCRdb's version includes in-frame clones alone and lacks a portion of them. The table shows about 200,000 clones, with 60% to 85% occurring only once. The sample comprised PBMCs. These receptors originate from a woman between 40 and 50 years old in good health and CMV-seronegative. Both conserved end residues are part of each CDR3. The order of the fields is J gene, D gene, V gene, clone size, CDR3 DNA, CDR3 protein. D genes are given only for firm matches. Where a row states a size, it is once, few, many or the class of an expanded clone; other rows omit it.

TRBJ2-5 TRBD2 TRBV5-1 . TGCGCCAGCAGTTTAACTCTAGCGGGGATGCAAGAGACCCAGTACTTC CASSLTLAGMQETQYF
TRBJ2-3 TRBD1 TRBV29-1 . TGCAGCGTTGCACAGGGGATAACAGATACGCAGTATTTT CSVAQGITDTQYF
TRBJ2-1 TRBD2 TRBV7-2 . TGTGCCAGCAGCTTAGTGTCTAGCGGGGGAAATGAGCAGTTCTTC CASSLVSSGGNEQFF
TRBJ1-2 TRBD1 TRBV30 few TGTGCCCGTCGGACAGGGAATAACTATGGCTACACCTTC CARRTGNNYGYTF
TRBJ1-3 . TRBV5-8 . TGTGCCAGCAGCTTGGCGACAACCGGAAACACCATATATTTT CASSLATTGNTIYF
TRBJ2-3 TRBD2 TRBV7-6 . TGTGCCAGCAGCTCGGCCAGCGGGGGGCCGGATACGCAGTATTTT CASSSASGGPDTQYF
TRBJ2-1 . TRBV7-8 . TGTGCCAGCAGCCTCCCCCGAAGGATTAGCGTCTACAATGAGCAGTTCTTC CASSLPRRISVYNEQFF
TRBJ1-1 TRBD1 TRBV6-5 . TGTGCCAGCAGTGGAACAGGGGGCGATTTTGAAGCTTTCTTT CASSGTGGDFEAFF
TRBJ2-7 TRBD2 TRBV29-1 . TGCAGCGTTGAACGGGGTAGCGGGAGTTACGAGCAGTACTTC CSVERGSGSYEQYF
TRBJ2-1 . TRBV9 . TGTGCCAGCAGCGTAGGGGCTTTAAATGAGCAGTTCTTC CASSVGALNEQFF
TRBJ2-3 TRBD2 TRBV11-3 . TGTGCCAGCCGGGACTACAGCACAGATACGCAGTATTTT CASRDYSTDTQYF
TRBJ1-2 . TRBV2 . TGTGCCAGCAGTGCAGGGTCTGGCAGCGTTTATGGCTACACCTTC CASSAGSGSVYGYTF
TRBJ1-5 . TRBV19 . TGTGCCAGTAGTACCCGCAGGGAGGCCCAGCATTTT CASSTRREAQHF
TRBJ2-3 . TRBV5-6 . TGTGCCAGCAGCTTATCGGGGGGCCCCACAGATACGCAGTATTTT CASSLSGGPTDTQYF
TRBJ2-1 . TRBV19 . TGTGCCAGTAGTCGGGACACAGACTCCTACAATGAGCAGTTCTTC CASSRDTDSYNEQFF
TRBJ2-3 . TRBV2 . TGTGCCAGCAGTGTCCAGACTAGCACAGATACGCAGTATTTT CASSVQTSTDTQYF
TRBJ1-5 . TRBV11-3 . TGTGCCAGCAGCCCCGACAGGAGGCAGCCCCAGCATTTT CASSPDRRQPQHF
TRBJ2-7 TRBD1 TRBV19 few TGTGCCAGTAGTATCAAACAGGGGTACGAGCAGTACTTC CASSIKQGYEQYF
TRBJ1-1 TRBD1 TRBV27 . TGTGCCAGCAGTCGAAAAGGGACAGGGGGCACTGAAGCTTTCTTT CASSRKGTGGTEAFF
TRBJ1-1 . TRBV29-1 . TGCAGCGTTGTAAGACAGCTGAACACTGAAGCTTTCTTT CSVVRQLNTEAFF
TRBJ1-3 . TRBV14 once TGTGCCAGCAGCCAAACAGGTTTCACTGGAAACACCATATATTTT CASSQTGFTGNTIYF
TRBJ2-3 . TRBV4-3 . TGCGCCAGCAGCCCCTCCGTGGGGCAAGATACGCAGTATTTT CASSPSVGQDTQYF
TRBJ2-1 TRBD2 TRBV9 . TGTGCCAGCAGCGAGGGACTAGCGTTGGGGAATGAGCAGTTCTTC CASSEGLALGNEQFF
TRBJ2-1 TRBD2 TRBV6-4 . TGTGCCAGCAGCGAGACACCACCGGGACTAGCGGGAAATGAGCAGTTCTTC CASSETPPGLAGNEQFF
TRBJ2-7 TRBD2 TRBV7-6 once TGTGCCAGCAGCTACTCCGGGACTAACTACGAGCAGTACTTC CASSYSGTNYEQYF
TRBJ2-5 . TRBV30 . TGTGCCTGGAGTGACCAGGGACTGCCCCAAGAGACCCAGTACTTC CAWSDQGLPQETQYF
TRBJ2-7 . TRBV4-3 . TGCGCCAGCAGCCAAGATGTGCGGTACGAGCAGTACTTC CASSQDVRYEQYF
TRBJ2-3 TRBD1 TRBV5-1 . TGCGCCAGCAGCTTGAGTGAGTCACAGGGGACGCAGTATTTT CASSLSESQGTQYF
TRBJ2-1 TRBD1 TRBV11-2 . TGTGCCAGCAGCCTCGACAGGGGGACCTACAATGAGCAGTTCTTC CASSLDRGTYNEQFF
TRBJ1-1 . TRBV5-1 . TGCGCCAGCAGCTTGCAGGGTGGTCTTGAGAACACTGAAGCTTTCTTT CASSLQGGLENTEAFF
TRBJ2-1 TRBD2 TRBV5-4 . TGTGCCAGCAGCGCGCGGACTAGCGGGAGGGCCGGCAATGAGCAGTTCTTC CASSARTSGRAGNEQFF
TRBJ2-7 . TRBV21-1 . TGTGCCAGCAGCAAAGCACGACACAACTTC CASSKARHNF
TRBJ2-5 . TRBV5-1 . TGCGCCAGCAGCTTACAAGCGGGCCAAGAGACCCAGTACTTC CASSLQAGQETQYF
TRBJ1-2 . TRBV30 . TGTGCCTGGAGTCTAGGGGGTCCCTATGGCTACACCTTC CAWSLGGPYGYTF
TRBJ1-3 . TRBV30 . TGTGCCTGGAGTACGGGTGGAAACACCATATATTTT CAWSTGGNTIYF
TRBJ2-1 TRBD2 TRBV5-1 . TGCGCCAGCAGCCCTGGGCCCGGGACTAGCGGGAGTGAACTCAATGAGCAGTTCTTC CASSPGPGTSGSELNEQFF
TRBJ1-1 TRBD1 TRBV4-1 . TGCGCCAGCAGCTCTCCGACAGGGGCCACTGAAGCTTTCTTT CASSSPTGATEAFF
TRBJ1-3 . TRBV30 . TGTGCCTGGAGGGCCGGACAGACCTCTGGAAACACCATATATTTT CAWRAGQTSGNTIYF
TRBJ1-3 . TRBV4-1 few TGCGCCAGCAGCCAGATACTACTAACTGGAAACACCATATATTTT CASSQILLTGNTIYF
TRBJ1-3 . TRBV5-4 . TGTGCCAGCAGCCCCCGTCCCGGCAGGGGAAACACCATATATTTT CASSPRPGRGNTIYF
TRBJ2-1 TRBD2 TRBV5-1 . TGCGCCAGCAGCCCCGAGGGGCTAGCGGGGGACAATGAGCAGTTCTTC CASSPEGLAGDNEQFF
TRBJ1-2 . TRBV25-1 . TGTGCCAGCAGTCCTGCCGGGGGTAACTATGGCTACACCTTC CASSPAGGNYGYTF
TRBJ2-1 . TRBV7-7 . TGTGCCTGGGCTCGAGTAGGGAGGCATGAGCAGTTCTTC CAWARVGRHEQFF
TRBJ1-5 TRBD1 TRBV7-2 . TGTGCCAGCAGCTTAGCGGGACAGGGGATAAATCAGCCCCAGCATTTT CASSLAGQGINQPQHF
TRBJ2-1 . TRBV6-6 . TGTGCCAGCAGACTTAATTCCGGGACATACAATGAGCAGTTCTTC CASRLNSGTYNEQFF
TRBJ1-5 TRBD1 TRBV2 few TGTGCCAGCAGGGGACAGGCTCAGCCCCAGCATTTT CASRGQAQPQHF
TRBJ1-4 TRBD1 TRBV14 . TGTGCCAGCAGCCAACTTACAGGGGTGAAGGAAAAACTGTTTTTT CASSQLTGVKEKLFF
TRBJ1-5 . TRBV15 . TGTGCCACCAGCAGAGATTGGGGGAGGAATGTGCCCCAGCATTTT CATSRDWGRNVPQHF
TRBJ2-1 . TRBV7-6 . TGTGCCAGCAGCTTAGGCCTGGGCCCACAAACAATCAACAATGAGCAGTTCTTC CASSLGLGPQTINNEQFF
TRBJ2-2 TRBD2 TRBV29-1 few TGCAGCGTTGCCCTTAGCGGGGTAAACACCGGGGAGCTGTTTTTT CSVALSGVNTGELFF
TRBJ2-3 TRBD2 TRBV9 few TGTGCCAGCAGCATCAAATCCGTAGCGGGAGACAGGGCAGATACGCAGTATTTT CASSIKSVAGDRADTQYF
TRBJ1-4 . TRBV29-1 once TGCAGCGTTGCGAACAGTCCGAATGAAAAACTGTTTTTT CSVANSPNEKLFF
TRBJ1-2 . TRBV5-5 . TGTGCCAGCAGCTTGGCGGTAGGGGATTATGGCTACACCTTC CASSLAVGDYGYTF